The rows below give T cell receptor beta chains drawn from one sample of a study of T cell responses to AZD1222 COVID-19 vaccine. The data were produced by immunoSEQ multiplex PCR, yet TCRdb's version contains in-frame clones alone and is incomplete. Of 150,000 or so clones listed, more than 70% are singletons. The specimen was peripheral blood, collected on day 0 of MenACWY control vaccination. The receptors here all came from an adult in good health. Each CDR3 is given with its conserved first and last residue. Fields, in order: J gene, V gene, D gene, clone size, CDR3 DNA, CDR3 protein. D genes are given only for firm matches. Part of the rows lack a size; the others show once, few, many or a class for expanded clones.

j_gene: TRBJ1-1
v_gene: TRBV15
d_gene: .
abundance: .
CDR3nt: TGTGCCACCAGCAAGAGGACAACCAACACTGAAGCTTTCTTT
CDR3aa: CATSKRTTNTEAFF

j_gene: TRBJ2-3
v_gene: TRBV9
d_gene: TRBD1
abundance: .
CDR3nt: TGTGCCAGCAGCGTAGTCGGACAGGGGCGGACAGATACGCAGTATTTT
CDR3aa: CASSVVGQGRTDTQYF

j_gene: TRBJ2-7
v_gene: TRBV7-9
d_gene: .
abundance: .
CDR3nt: TGTGCCAGCACCCTCTCTGGGGCCGGAGGTCGGGAGCAGTACTTC
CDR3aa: CASTLSGAGGREQYF

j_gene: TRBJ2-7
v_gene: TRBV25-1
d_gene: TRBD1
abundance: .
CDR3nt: TGTGCCAGCAGTGAATGGGGGACAGGGAGAGACGAGCAGTACTTC
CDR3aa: CASSEWGTGRDEQYF

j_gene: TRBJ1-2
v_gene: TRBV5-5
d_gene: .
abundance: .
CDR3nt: TGTGCCAGCAGCTTTCCGGGGGGCGATGGCTACACCTTC
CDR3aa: CASSFPGGDGYTF

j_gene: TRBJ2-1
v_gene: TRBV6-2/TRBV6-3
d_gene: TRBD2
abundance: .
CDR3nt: TGTGCCAGCAGCCAGCCACGGGGCGGGAGAGGCAATGAGCAGTTCTTC
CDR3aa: CASSQPRGGRGNEQFF

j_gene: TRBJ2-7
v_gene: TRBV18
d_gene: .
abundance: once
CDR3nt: TGTGCCAGCTCACCCCAGGGCCCCCGCTACGAGCAGTACTTC
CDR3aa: CASSPQGPRYEQYF

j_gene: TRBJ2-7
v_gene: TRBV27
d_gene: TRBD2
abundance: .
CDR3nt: TGTGCCAGCAGTTTATCGATAGCGGGAGCATACGAGCAGTACTTC
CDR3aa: CASSLSIAGAYEQYF

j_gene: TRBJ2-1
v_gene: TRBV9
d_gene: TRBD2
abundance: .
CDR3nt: TGTGCCAGCAGCGTGGCGGGAGGGTCCTACAATGAGCAGTTCTTC
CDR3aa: CASSVAGGSYNEQFF

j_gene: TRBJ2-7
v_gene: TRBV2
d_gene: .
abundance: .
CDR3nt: TGTGCCAGCAGCTTCAGGAGATCCGAGGACGAGCAGTACTTC
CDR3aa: CASSFRRSEDEQYF

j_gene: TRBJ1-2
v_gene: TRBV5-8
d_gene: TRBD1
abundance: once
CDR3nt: TGTGCCAGCAGCACAGGGGGCCGTAACTATGGCTACACCTTC
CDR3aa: CASSTGGRNYGYTF

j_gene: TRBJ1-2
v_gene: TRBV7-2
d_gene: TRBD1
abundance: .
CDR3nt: TGTGCCAGCAGCTCCCCAGGGGGCGCTGGCTACACCTTC
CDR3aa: CASSSPGGAGYTF

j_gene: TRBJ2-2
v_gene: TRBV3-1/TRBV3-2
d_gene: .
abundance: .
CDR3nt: TGTGCCAGCAGCCAAGACTGGACGACCGGGGAGCTGTTTTTT
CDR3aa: CASSQDWTTGELFF

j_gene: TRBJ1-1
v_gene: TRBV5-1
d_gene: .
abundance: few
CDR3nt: TGCGCCAGCAGCCCCCGGGTAGGGGCGGAGGGAGAAGCTTTCTTT
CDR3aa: CASSPRVGAEGEAFF

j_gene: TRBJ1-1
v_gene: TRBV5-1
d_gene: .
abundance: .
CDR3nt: TGCGCCAGCCAAAGGGGATCTGAAGCTTTCTTT
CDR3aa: CASQRGSEAFF

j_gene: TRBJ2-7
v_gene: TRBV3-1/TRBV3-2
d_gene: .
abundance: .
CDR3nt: TGTGCCAGCAGCCAAGGTCCAGGGCGTTTAGGTTACGAGCAGTACTTC
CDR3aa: CASSQGPGRLGYEQYF

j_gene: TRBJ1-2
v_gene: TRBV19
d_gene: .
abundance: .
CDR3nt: TGTGCCAGTAGTTTACTGGGGGTTTATGGCTACACCTTC
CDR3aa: CASSLLGVYGYTF

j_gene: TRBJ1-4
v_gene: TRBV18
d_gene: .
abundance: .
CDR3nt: TGTGCCAGCTCACCACCAGAGAGCGTGGGAAAACTGTTTTTT
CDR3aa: CASSPPESVGKLFF

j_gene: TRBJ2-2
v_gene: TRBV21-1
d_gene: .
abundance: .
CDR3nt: TGTGCCAGCAGCAAGATTAGCGGGGGCCCCTACACCGGGGAGCTGTTTTTT
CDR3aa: CASSKISGGPYTGELFF

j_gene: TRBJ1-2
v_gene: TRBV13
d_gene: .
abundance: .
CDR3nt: TGTGCCAGCAGCTTAGAGTCAGTTACCTATGGCTACACCTTC
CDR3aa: CASSLESVTYGYTF

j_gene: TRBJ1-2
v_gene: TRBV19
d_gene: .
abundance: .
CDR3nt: TGTGCCAGTAGTATACCTTCTCGGGCTCCAGAGGGCTACACCTTC
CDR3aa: CASSIPSRAPEGYTF

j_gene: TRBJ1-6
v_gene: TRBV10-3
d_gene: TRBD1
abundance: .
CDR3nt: TGTGCCATCAGTCCCCAGGGGGCAGAGAATTCACCCCTCCACTTT
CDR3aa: CAISPQGAENSPLHF

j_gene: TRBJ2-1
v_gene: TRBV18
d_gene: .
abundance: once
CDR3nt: TGTGCCAGCTCACGCCAAACTAGCAATGAGCAGTTCTTC
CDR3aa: CASSRQTSNEQFF

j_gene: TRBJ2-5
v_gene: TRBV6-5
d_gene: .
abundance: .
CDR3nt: TGTGCCAGCAGCGCAGGAGGGGGGCGTGGGGAGACCCAGTACTTC
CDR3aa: CASSAGGGRGETQYF

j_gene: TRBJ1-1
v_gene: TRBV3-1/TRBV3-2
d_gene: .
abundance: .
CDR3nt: TGTGCCAGCAGCCAGCAACAGGGTAACACTGAAGCTTTCTTT
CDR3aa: CASSQQQGNTEAFF

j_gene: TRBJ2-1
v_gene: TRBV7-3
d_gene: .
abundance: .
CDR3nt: TGTGCCAGTAGTCGGGACACTGGCAATGAGCAGTTCTTC
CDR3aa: CASSRDTGNEQFF

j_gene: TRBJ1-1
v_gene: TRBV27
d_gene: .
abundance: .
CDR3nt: TGTGCCAGCAGTTTACGACAGTCTTGGAACACTGAAGCTTTCTTT
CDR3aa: CASSLRQSWNTEAFF

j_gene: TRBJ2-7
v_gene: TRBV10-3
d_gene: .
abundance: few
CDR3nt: TGTGCCATCAGTGGAACTAGCACCTCTACCGAGCAGTACTTC
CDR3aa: CAISGTSTSTEQYF

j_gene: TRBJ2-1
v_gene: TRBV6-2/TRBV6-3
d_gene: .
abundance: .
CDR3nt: TGTGCCAGCAGTTACGGGGGGATCAATGAGCAGTTCTTC
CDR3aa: CASSYGGINEQFF

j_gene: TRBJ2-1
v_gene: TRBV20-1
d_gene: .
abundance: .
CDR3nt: TGCAGTGCTAGTTCTTCGGCGATCGGGCTCAATGAGCAGTTCTTC
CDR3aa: CSASSSAIGLNEQFF

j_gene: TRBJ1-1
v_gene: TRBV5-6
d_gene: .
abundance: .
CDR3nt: TGTGCCAGCAGCTTGGGGGGCAACACTGAAGCTTTCTTT
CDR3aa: CASSLGGNTEAFF

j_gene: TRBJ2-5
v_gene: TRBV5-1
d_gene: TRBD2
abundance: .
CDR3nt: TGCGCCAGCAGCTTTTCCGGGACTAGACAAGAGACCCAGTACTTC
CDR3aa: CASSFSGTRQETQYF

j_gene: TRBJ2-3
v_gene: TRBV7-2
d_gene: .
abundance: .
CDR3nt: TGTGCCAGCAGCTTAGCCCAGGGAAGCACAGATACGCAGTATTTT
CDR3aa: CASSLAQGSTDTQYF

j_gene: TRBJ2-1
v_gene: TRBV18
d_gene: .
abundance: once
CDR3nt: TGTGCCAGCTCACCACCCGCGACAGGGAGGCTAGGTGAGCAGTTCTTC
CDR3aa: CASSPPATGRLGEQFF

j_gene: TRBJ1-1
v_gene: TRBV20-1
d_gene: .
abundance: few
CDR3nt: TGCAGTTCCCCGCAGGGGCCAGCTTTCTTT
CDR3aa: CSSPQGPAFF

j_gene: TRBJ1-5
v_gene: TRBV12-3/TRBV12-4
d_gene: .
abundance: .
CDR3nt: TGTGCCAGCAGCTATACAAGACAGCCCCAGCATTTT
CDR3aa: CASSYTRQPQHF

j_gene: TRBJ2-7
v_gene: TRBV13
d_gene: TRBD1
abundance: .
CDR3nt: TGTGCCAGCAGCCGACCCTTATTAAGACAGGGGTCCAGGGACGAGCAGTACTTC
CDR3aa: CASSRPLLRQGSRDEQYF

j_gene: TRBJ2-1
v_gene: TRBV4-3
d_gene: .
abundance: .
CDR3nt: TGCGCCAGCAGCCAAGCCCCTCCGGGGGCCGGCAATGAGCAGTTCTTC
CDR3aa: CASSQAPPGAGNEQFF

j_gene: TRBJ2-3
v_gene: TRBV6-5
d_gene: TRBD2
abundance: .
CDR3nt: TGTGCCAGCAGTTACGCTACTAGCGGGGGTCGAAATACGCAGTATTTT
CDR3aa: CASSYATSGGRNTQYF

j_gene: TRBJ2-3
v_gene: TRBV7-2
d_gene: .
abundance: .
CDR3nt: TGTGCCAGCAGCTTACGGGGGGCCACAGATACGCAGTATTTT
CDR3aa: CASSLRGATDTQYF

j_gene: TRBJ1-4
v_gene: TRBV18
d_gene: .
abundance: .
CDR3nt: TGTGCCAGCTCACCACCCGGGGACGCTGAAAAACTGTTTTTT
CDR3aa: CASSPPGDAEKLFF

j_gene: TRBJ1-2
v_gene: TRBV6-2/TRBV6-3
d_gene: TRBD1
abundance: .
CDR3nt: TGTGCCAGCAGTTACTTCCTGAAGAGCCGGGACAGCTCCCTTTACTATGGCTACACCTTC
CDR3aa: CASSYFLKSRDSSLYYGYTF